The text below deals with one TCR beta chain. The V gene lost 3 bases and the J gene lost 7 bases, with 9 bases spanning the gap. This CDR3 has 11 amino acids. CDR1 is GTSNPN, CDR2 SVGIG, per germline (reference sequence). This record comes from a study of CD8+ T cells in alopecia areata. TCR sequencing used cDNA made by reverse transcription of extracted RNA. Produced via immunoSEQ multiplex PCR; TCRdb's table is partial and in-frame only. The profile shows over 120,000 clones, around 50% of them singletons. The chain has TRBV30 and TRBJ1-2; D is unclear. This clonotype was sampled from a human donor with alopecia areata. The material was CD4+ T cells sorted from blood, obtained at week 0. The CDR3 protein is CAWRGLGGYTF. DNA for the CDR3: TGTGCCTGGAGAGGCTTGGGTGGCTACACCTTC.